Each of the 8 T cell receptor beta chains below was sequenced from the same sample in a study of blood T cell repertoires in COVID-19 (dated by TCRdb to about 2020). The library came from the immunoSEQ multiplex PCR assay. As stored in TCRdb, this immuneACCESS dataset retains in-frame rearrangements with V and J assigned. A fraction of the clones does not appear; measured against another copy, unresolved V genes explain less than half of the discrepancy, and the remainder lacks a known reason. The sample table shows about 340,000 clones, and about 93% are seen once. The top ten hold roughly 3.3% of the sample. Sequencing was done on a sample of peripheral blood. The receptors originated from a woman aged 18-35 years who had recovered from COVID-19.

This chain joins TRBV6-5 and TRBJ2-7; 7 nucleotides match TRBD2. CDR3 size: 15 residues. CDR1 and CDR2 (germline): MNHEY, SVGAGI. J gave up 7 bases and V 5 bases, and 14 bases lay outside the gene matches. CDR3 sequence reads: CASSLGGGDHGEQYV. The CDR3 coding sequence is TGTGCCAGCAGTCTCGGTGGGGGGGATCACGGGGAGCAGTACGTC.

This chain uses TRBV18 with TRBJ1-5; D remains unclear. The CDR3 sequence is 18 residues long. Germline lookup yields CDR1 KGHSH and CDR2 LQKENI. V was clipped by 2 bases and J by 0 bases, with 17 bases between them. CDR3 DNA: TGTGCCAGCTCACCAGGCCAGATCGCCGTTGATAGCAATCAGCCCCAGCATTTT. Protein sequence: CASSPGQIAVDSNQPQHF.

The gene calls are TRBV5-4 and TRBJ1-2, with a tentative D call TRBD1 (6 bases). There are 15 residues in the CDR3. Per the germline V gene, CDR1 is SGHNT and CDR2 is YYREEE (reference sequence). V shed 4 bases and J shed 2 bases, with 15 bases lying between them. The CDR3 DNA follows: TGTGCCAGCAGCCTTCGGACAGTATCCAACTATGGCTACACCTTC. Amino acids: CASSLRTVSNYGYTF.

This chain connects TRBV9 to TRBJ1-5, with D uncertain. CDR1 is SGDLS, CDR2 YYNGEE, per germline. V lost 0 bases and J lost 1, with 8 bases in between. This CDR3 contains 15 residues. This CDR3 reads CASSVGTQSNQPQHF. As DNA, the CDR3 is TGTGCCAGCAGCGTAGGTACACAGAGCAATCAGCCCCAGCATTTT.

This clone appeared once. CDR3 in amino acids: CASSLAAGANYGYTF. The CDR3 nucleotides read TGTGCCAGCAGCTTAGCGGCAGGGGCTAACTATGGCTACACCTTC. The chain is built from TRBV7-9 and TRBJ1-2, with D perhaps matching TRBD1 (6 bases). Germline CDR1 SEHNR, CDR2 FQNEAQ (reference sequence). V dropped 0 bases and J dropped 0 bases, with 8 bases sitting between them. The CDR3 has 15 residues.

The J gene is TRBJ1-1, the V gene TRBV5-4, with D hard to call. Germline CDR1 is SGHNT and CDR2 is YYREEE (reference sequence). This CDR3 comprises 12 residues. V was shortened by 0 bases and J by 6 bases, with 6 bases between the two germline ends. The CDR3 sequence: CASSLAPSEAFF. The CDR3 nucleotides are TGTGCCAGCAGCTTGGCCCCTTCTGAAGCTTTCTTT.

The count of this clone is one. The rearrangement links TRBV11-3 to TRBJ1-1, with D possibly matching TRBD1 (6 bases). From germline, CDR1 is SGHNT and CDR2 YENEEA. This CDR3 is built from 13 residues. Between the trimmed V and J ends, which lost 1 base and 11 bases, there was a span of 14 bases. CDR3 sequence: CASSLASAGQAFF. CDR3 DNA: TGTGCCAGCAGCTTAGCCTCCGCCGGACAGGCTTTCTTT.

The chain recombines TRBV5-1 with TRBJ2-3; TRBD2 matches at 9 bases. Trimming cost V 4 bases and J 2 bases; bases outside gene matches: 8. This CDR3 contains 16 residues. The V gene's germline CDR1 is SGHRS and CDR2 YFSETQ. CDR3 DNA: TGCGCCAGCAGCGCCCTCGTAGCGGGGGTCACAGATACGCAGTATTTT. Protein product: CASSALVAGVTDTQYF.